One sample yielded the 8 T cell receptor beta chains listed below, sequenced in a study of shared clonotypes between healthy human individuals. TCRdb keeps only in-frame clones here, not all; method: immunoSEQ multiplex PCR. The data show about half a million clones, with around 77% seen just once and about 11% held by the top ten. The specimen was PBMCs. The receptor source for this set is a woman between 40 and 50 years old in good health. Some clones in this sample may be carry-over from other donors' samples.

The chain uses TRBV19 and TRBJ2-3, with a tentative D call TRBD2 (6 bases). V was clipped by 7 bases and J by 6 bases, with 11 bases between them. There are 12 residues in the CDR3. Germline CDR1 reads LNHDA; CDR2 reads SQIVND (reference sequence). This chain's CDR3 is CASTSGVDTQYF. The DNA of the CDR3 is TGTGCCAGTACATCGGGAGTCGATACGCAGTATTTT.

Notes on this clone: This likely came from a read error, as a far larger clone is one base away. The rearrangement uses TRBV11-2 and TRBJ1-1; D not certain. This CDR3 has 13 residues. CDR1 is SGHAT and CDR2 is FQNNGV in the germline V gene. For the CDR3, the DNA is TGTGCCAGCAGCTTACAGTTCAATTCTGAAGCTTCCTTT. This sequence encodes CASSLQFNSEASF.

V gene TRBV2 combines with J gene TRBJ1-2; D is perhaps TRBD1 (5 bases). CDR3 length: 14 residues. Trimming cost V 5 bases and J 7 bases, with 17 bases left between them. Germline V CDR1 and CDR2: SNHLY, FYNNEI. As DNA, the CDR3 is TGTGCCAGCAGTAGGGGCAGGGAATCGCTTGGCTACACCTTC. Its protein is CASSRGRESLGYTF.

The V call is TRBV21-1, the J call TRBJ2-7; the table's TRBD1 call for D was not verified on the DNA. TRBV21-1 is an annotated pseudogene. This CDR3 has 14 residues. CDR3 in DNA: TGTGCCAGCAGCAGGGGGCTTGGTACGGGCGAGCAGTACTTC. Its translation is CASSRGLGTGEQYF.

This chain joins TRBV28 and TRBJ1-1, with D hard to call. The CDR3 totals 13 residues. Germline V lookup: CDR1 MDHEN, CDR2 SYDVKM. V lost 2 bases and J 7 bases, leaving 11 bases between the germline ends. The CDR3 DNA sequence: TGTGCCAGCAGTTTAAGGCCGATTATTGAAGCTTTCTTT. Its translation is CASSLRPIIEAFF.

The rearrangement links TRBV6-5 to TRBJ2-7; unclear D gene. Trimming cost V 6 bases and J 2 bases, with 11 bases left between them. The CDR3 has 13 residues. The germline V gene encodes CDR1 MNHEY and CDR2 SVGAGI. Here the CDR3 DNA reads TGTGCCAGCAGCAGACCTGGGACCTACGAGCAGTACTTC. Translated: CASSRPGTYEQYF.

The V and J genes are TRBV4-1 and TRBJ2-5; TRBD2 matches 7 bases. The CDR3 runs 15 residues. Germline CDR1 and CDR2: MGHRA and YSYEKL. V trimming: 3 bases; J trimming: 4 bases; junction bases outside the gene matches: 8. CDR3 coding DNA: TGCGCCAGCAGCCAGCATCGGGGGGAAGGAGAGACCCAGTACTTC. Its translation: CASSQHRGEGETQYF.

The count of this clone is one. The V gene is TRBV10-1, the J gene TRBJ2-5, with 9 positions matching TRBD1. This CDR3 contains 13 residues. The V segment lost 6 bases and the J segment 3 bases; nucleotides outside the gene matches: 2. Germline V gene lookup returns CDR1 WNHNN and CDR2 SYGVQD (reference sequence). The CDR3, as DNA: TGCGCCAGCAGCGACAGGGGGGAAGAGACCCAGTACTTC. It is translated as CASSDRGEETQYF.